This paragraph covers one T cell receptor (beta chain) sequence. The antigen it binds to is not known. Base qualities were left out, and no much larger clone turns up one base away. The CDR3 regions of human TCRbeta chains were analyzed by immunosequencing. The paper's processing steps were these. Repertoire TCRs were checked for matches against a reference library of SARS-CoV-2-specific TCRs that had been generated using the MIRA antigen-specificity platform. Breadth meant the fraction of unique TCRs that were SARS-CoV-2-associated, whereas depth meant the fraction of total T cells that were SARS-CoV-2-associated. Using the MIRA data, each spike-specific TCR was assigned both to the spike region to which the TCR was reactive and to a CD4 or CD8 class. Log10-transformed breadth and depth values were compared by one-way ANOVA with Sidak's multiple comparisons tests. TCRdb took this table from immuneACCESS and kept in-frame rearrangements with V and J called. Such tables lack part of the clones; where checked against another copy, unresolved V genes explain under half of the gap, and the rest is unexplained. V and J calls and clone size come straight from that table; D and trimming were deduced from the DNA. This sample holds some 110,000 clones; almost 90% were observed only once. The ten most abundant clones make up around 5% of the sample.

The sample belongs to a study of T cell responses to AZD1222 COVID-19 vaccine (dated by TCRdb to the early 2020s). Context from the whole study: AZD1222 recipients whose second dose came at about 4 weeks and those whose second dose came at about 12 weeks were combined into one group, since spike-specific TCR depth and breadth did not differ between the two schedules. TCR sequencing was performed for about 250 trial participants, of whom about 210 were given two doses of AZD1222 and 26 were given two doses of MenACWY control vaccine. Trial participants were enrolled by age into subgroups of 18-55, 56-69 and 70-plus years, and 148, 28 and 57 TCR-sequenced participants, respectively, were included in these subgroups. Overall results and qualifications from the work: Conclusions about previously exposed vaccinees were limited because only a handful of AZD1222 recipients were SARS-CoV-2 seropositive at baseline. Because no samples from the day 14 peak response were available, repertoires could be characterized only after the peak T cell response. A significant rise in spike-specific TCR breadth and depth was observed after two AZD1222 doses relative to day 0 and relative to MenACWY recipients. The vaccine-associated CD4 TCRs covered the entire spike protein, and the dominant responses fell in regions 160-218 and 743-854. Nearly half of unique spike-specific TCRs reportedly recognized epitopes outside regions mutated in the B.1.351 and B.1.1.7 variants. Participants were mostly white British and included more females than males, and it was suggested by the authors that clonal diversity may have been underestimated. The 56-69-year group was small, and its depth increase did not reach significance, likely because of low power.

The time point label, as the study defines it: baseline before first vaccination. Vaccinee samples were obtained from the UK trials COV001 and COV002, which included a single-blind randomized controlled phase 2/3 trial of AZD1222 (ChAdOx1 nCoV-19) in healthy adults. Trial participant PBMC samples were collected at day 0 and day 28 after the second dose for TCRbeta chain sequencing. The cysteine opens and the phenylalanine closes a CDR3 of 17 amino acids. Only CDR3 DNA is held: 51 bases, read in frame from base 1. The germline V gene supplies CDR1 SGHAT and CDR2 FQNNGV. After removal of 0 bases from V and 7 bases from J, the junction retains 6 bases not matched to a gene.

The rearrangement combines TRBV11-2 with TRBJ2-7; 16 central nucleotides agree with TRBD2. The TCR originated in an adult in good health. This sample comprised peripheral blood, obtained on day 0 of AZD1222 vaccination. CDR3 sequence: CASSLDRGTSGRGEQYF. DNA sequence: TGTGCCAGCAGCTTAGATCGGGGGACTAGCGGGAGGGGTGAGCAGTACTTC.